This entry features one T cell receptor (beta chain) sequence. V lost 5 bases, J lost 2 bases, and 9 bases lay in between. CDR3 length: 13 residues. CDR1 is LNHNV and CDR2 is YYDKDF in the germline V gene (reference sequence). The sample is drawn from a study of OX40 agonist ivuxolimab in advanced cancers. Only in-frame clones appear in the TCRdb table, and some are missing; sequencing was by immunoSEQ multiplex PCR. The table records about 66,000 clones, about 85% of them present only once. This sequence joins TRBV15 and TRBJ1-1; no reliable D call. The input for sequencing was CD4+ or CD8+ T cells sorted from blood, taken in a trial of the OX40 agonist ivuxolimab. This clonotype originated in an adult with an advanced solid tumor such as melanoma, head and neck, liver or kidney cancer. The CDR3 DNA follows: TGTGCCACCAGCCCTTACAGTAACACTGAAGCTTTCTTT. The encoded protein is CATSPYSNTEAFF.